The rows below give T cell receptor beta chains drawn from one sample of a study of identical twins. TCRdb independently ran MiXCR on the 5' RACE reads; one entry per CDR3 protein. The repertoire includes 450,000 or so distinct CDR3 sequences, 12% to 15% of them detected once, and roughly 0.56% sits in the top ten. The same data also went into a second study, on yellow fever vaccine responses in identical twins.

The source material was CD4+ T cells sorted from blood. The receptors derive from a woman between 18 and 29 years old in good health. Both conserved end residues are part of each CDR3.

CDR3aa | j_gene | v_gene
CASSLYRGNEQFF | TRBJ2-1 | TRBV5-6
CSAREASGYTGELFF | TRBJ2-2 | TRBV20-1
CASSSTTVGSPLHF | TRBJ1-6 | TRBV4-1
CASSYSGVQETQYF | TRBJ2-5 | TRBV6-5
CSARVIGAGWTDTQYF | TRBJ2-3 | TRBV20-1
CATSRGEGETGELFF | TRBJ2-2 | TRBV15
CASSPRGYEQYF | TRBJ2-7 | TRBV5-1
CSARDYVGAGGGQFF | TRBJ2-1 | TRBV20-1
CASSYSTFTDTQYF | TRBJ2-3 | TRBV6-5
CASSRLTGSGELFF | TRBJ2-2 | TRBV12-3/TRBV12-4
CSVGQGGGMNTEAFF | TRBJ1-1 | TRBV29-1
CSVATSGETQYF | TRBJ2-5 | TRBV29-1
CASSLGGLAEKETQYF | TRBJ2-5 | TRBV25-1
CASSLDGIINEQFF | TRBJ2-1 | TRBV5-1
CSVPAGGNTGELFF | TRBJ2-2 | TRBV29-1
CASSLVPRGDFTDTQYF | TRBJ2-3 | TRBV7-6
CASSAGPGGVNIQYF | TRBJ2-4 | TRBV2
CASSQVGRGSSHEQFF | TRBJ2-1 | TRBV4-1
CASSLPGPDSYEQYF | TRBJ2-7 | TRBV5-1
CASREQADTQYF | TRBJ2-3 | TRBV2
CASSLVIGVGPEQFF | TRBJ2-1 | TRBV7-2
CTSSSRDRGKGDTGELFF | TRBJ2-2 | TRBV3-1
CASSLDIQYF | TRBJ2-4 | TRBV12-3/TRBV12-4
CASSLYGRGDTQYF | TRBJ2-3 | TRBV5-6
CASSFQRSTDTQYF | TRBJ2-3 | TRBV7-9
CASSYSVMVYEQYF | TRBJ2-7 | TRBV6-5
CASSKQTGMYNEQFF | TRBJ2-1 | TRBV2
CASSVARRGNTGELFF | TRBJ2-2 | TRBV9